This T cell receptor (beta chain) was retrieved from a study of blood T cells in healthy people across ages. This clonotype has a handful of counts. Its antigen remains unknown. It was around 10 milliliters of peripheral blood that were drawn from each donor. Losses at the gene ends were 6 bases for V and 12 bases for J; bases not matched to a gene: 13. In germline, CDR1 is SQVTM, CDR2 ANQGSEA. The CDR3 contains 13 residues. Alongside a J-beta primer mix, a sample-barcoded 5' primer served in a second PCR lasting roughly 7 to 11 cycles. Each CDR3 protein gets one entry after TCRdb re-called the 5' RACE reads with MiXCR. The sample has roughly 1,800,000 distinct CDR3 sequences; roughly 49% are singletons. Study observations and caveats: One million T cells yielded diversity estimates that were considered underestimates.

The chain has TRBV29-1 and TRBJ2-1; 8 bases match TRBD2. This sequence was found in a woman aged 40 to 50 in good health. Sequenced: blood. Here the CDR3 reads CSVTTGRGSGQFF. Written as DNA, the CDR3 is TGCAGCGTCACGACCGGGAGGGGGTCGGGGCAGTTCTTC.